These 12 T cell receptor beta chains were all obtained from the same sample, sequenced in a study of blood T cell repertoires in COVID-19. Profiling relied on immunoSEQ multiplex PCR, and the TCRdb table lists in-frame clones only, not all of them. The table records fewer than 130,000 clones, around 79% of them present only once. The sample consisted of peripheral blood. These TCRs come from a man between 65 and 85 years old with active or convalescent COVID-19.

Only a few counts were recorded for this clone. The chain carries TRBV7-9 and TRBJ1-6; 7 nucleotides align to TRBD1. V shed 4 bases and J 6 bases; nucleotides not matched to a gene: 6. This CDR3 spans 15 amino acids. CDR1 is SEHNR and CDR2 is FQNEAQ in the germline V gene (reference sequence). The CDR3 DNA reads TGTGCCAGCAGCTCCGAGGGACAGCGTAATTCACCCCTCCACTTT. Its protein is CASSSEGQRNSPLHF.

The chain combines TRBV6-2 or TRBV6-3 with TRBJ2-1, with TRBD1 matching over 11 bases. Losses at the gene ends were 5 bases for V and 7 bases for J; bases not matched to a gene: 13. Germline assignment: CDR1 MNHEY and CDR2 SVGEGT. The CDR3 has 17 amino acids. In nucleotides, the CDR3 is TGTGCCAGCAGTCTTCGGGCTCCGGGACAGGGGGGAAATGAGCAGTTCTTC. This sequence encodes CASSLRAPGQGGNEQFF.

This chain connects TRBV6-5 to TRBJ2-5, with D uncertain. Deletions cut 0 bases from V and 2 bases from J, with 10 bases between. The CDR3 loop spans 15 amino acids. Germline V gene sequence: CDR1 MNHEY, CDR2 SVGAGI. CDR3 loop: CASSYSQVQQETQYF. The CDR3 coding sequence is TGTGCCAGCAGTTACTCGCAAGTTCAGCAAGAGACCCAGTACTTC.

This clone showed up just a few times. The CDR3 region has the DNA TGTGCCAGCAGCTTAGTTGGTAAGCGGAGCTCTGGAAACACCATATATTTT. Protein product: CASSLVGKRSSGNTIYF. V and J are TRBV11-2 and TRBJ1-3; D unresolved. Trimming stripped 1 base from V and 0 bases from J, with 13 bases between. There are 17 residues in the CDR3. Germline V gene data show CDR1 as SGHAT and CDR2 as FQNNGV.

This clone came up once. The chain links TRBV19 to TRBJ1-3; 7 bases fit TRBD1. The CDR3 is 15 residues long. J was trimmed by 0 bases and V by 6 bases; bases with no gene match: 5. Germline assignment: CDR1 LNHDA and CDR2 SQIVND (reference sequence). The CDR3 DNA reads TGTGCCAGTAGCCAGGGGGGAAGCTCTGGAAACACCATATATTTT. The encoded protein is CASSQGGSSGNTIYF.

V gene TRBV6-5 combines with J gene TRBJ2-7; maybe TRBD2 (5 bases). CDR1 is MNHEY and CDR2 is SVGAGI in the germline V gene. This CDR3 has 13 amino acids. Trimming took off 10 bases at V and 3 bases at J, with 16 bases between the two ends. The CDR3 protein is CAIQEVRDYEQYF. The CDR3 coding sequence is TGTGCCATCCAAGAGGTGAGGGACTACGAGCAGTACTTC.

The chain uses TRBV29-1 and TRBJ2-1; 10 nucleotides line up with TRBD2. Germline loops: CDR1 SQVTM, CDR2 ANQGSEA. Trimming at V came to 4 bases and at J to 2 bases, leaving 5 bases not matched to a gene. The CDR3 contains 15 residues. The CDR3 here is CSVVGSGRTYNEQFF. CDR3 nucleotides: TGCAGCGTTGTGGGTAGCGGGAGGACCTACAATGAGCAGTTCTTC.

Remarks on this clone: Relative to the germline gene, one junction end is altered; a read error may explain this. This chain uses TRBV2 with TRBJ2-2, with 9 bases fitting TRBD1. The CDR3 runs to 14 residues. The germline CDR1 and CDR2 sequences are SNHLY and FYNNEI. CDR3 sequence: CASSEDRGVGELFF. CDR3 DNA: TGTGCCAGCAGCGAAGACAGGGGGGTTGGGGAGCTGTTTTTT.

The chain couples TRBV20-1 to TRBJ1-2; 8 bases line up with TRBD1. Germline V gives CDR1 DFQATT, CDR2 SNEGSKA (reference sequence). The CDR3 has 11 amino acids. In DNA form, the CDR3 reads TGCAGGGCGACAGGGGCGAAAGGCTACACCTTC. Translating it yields CRATGAKGYTF.

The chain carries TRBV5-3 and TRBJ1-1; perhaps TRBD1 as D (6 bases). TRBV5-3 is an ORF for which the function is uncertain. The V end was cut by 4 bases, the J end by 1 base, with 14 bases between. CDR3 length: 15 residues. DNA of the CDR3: TGTGCCAGAAGCAGAATAGACAGGAAGAACACTGAAGCTTTCTTT. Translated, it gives CARSRIDRKNTEAFF.

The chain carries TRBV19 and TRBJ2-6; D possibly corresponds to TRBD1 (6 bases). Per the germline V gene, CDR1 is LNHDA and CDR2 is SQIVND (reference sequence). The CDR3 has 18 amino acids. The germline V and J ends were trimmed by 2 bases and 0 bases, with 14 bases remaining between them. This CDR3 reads CASSIIAGASSGANVLTF. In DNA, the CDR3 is TGTGCCAGTAGTATAATTGCAGGGGCGAGCTCTGGGGCCAACGTCCTGACTTTC.

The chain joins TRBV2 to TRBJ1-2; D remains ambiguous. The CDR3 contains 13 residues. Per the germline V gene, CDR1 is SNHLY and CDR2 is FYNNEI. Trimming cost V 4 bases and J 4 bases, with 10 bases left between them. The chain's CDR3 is CASSVIDFYGYTF. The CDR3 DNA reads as TGTGCCAGCAGTGTAATAGATTTCTATGGCTACACCTTC.